One TCR beta chain is described in this entry. This clonotype has ten or more counts. It has no known antigen specificity. Base-call qualities are not available, and no considerably larger clone is one nucleotide away. This specimen belongs to a study (dated by TCRdb to the mid-2010s). Receptors were amplified or captured by RT-PCR. TCRdb lists the instrument as Illumina MiSeq. TCRdb reworked the public reads: Q25 trimming with fastp, MiXCR clone assembly, productive beta chains retained. A single entry per CDR3 protein holds the most common genes and DNA from its merged rows. Recorded for this sample are more than 600,000 distinct CDR3 sequences; 14% of them occurred a single time. Clones ranked in the top ten supply about 3.6% of the sample. Spanning cysteine to phenylalanine, the CDR3 consists of 12 amino acids. Only the CDR3 DNA is retained, 36 bases long and in frame from the first base. Sequences SGHTA (CDR1) and FQGNSA (CDR2) are obtained from the germline V gene. The V and J ends are trimmed by 6 bases and 4 bases, leaving 9 bases between them.

The TCR originated in a female donor in good health, serving as a healthy control. The material sequenced was memory CD4+ T cells from blood. The sequence joins TRBV7-2 to TRBJ2-5; possibly the D gene is TRBD1, per 6 matching bases. The CDR3 in this case is CASREGGETQYF. The sequenced DNA is TGTGCCAGCAGAGAAGGGGGAGAGACCCAGTACTTC.